The sequence of this T cell receptor (beta chain) was determined in a study of blood T cell repertoires in COVID-19. For the study at large: Samples taken during acute and convalescent COVID-19 were collected in the United States, Italy and Spain. PBMCs, B-cell-depleted T cells, or T cells provided the cDNA or gDNA that made up the material.

Source study methods: Reference gene primer amplification gave nucleated cell count estimates. The table came from immunoSEQ multiplex PCR; TCRdb's copy has only in-frame clones and leaves some out. Clonal size and the V and J genes are those of that table, whereas D and trimming came from the DNA. In the table there are 120,000 to 150,000 clones, about 76% of which are singletons. V gave up 3 bases and J gave up 0 bases, with 9 bases separating them. The CDR3 runs to 15 residues. Germline V gene sequence: CDR1 SGHVS, CDR2 FQNEAQ. Sequenced input: peripheral blood. The source of this sequence is an elderly man with acute or convalescent COVID-19. The gene calls are TRBV7-8 and TRBJ1-5; D not resolved. The CDR3 DNA sequence: TGTGCCAGCAGCTTGGGAGATTATAGCAATCAGCCCCAGCATTTT. Its protein is CASSLGDYSNQPQHF.